The T cell receptor beta chain under discussion was sequenced for a study of vaccination effects on CD4 cells after COVID-19. For the study at large: Every well housed more than 1.5 million PBMC, which grew in culture alongside 8.5 to 10 IU/ml IL-2 and 10 ug/ml peptides.

Some clones are missing from TCRdb's copy, which holds only in-frame ones; the method was immunoSEQ multiplex PCR. This table holds around 40,000 clones, about 65% found once. The culture ran for 10 days before CD4+ T cells were isolated. On this clone: Antigen unknown.

Study-wide results and limits: In vaccinees who were healthy, merely 1 out of 255 vaccine-induced clones cross-reacted with common cold coronaviruses.

Germline V gene sequence: CDR1 LGHDT, CDR2 YNNKEL (reference sequence). This CDR3 spans 13 amino acids. The V segment lost 3 bases and the J segment 10 bases; nucleotides outside the gene matches: 3. The V call is TRBV3-1 (or the pseudogene TRBV3-2), the J call TRBJ1-6; 7 bases align to TRBD1. This clonotype originated in a human donor who received a COVID-19 vaccine. The sample in question was CD4+ T cells from PBMCs cultured without peptide, obtained before COVID-19 vaccination. The DNA of the CDR3 is TGTGCCAGCAGCCATACAGGGGACTCACCCCTCCACTTT. It encodes CASSHTGDSPLHF.